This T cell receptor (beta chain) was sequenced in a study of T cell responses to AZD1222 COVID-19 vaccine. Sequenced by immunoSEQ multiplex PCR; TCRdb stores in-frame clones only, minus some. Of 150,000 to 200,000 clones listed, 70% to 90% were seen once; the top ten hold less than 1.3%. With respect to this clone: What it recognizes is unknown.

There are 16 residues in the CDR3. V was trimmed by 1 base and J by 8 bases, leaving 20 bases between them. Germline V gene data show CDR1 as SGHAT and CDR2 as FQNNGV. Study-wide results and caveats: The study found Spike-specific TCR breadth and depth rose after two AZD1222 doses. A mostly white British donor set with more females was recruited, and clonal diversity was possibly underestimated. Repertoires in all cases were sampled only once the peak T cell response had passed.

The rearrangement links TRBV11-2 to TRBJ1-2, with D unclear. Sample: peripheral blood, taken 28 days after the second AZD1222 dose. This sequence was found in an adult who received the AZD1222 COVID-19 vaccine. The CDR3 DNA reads TGTGCCAGCAGCTTAGCCCGCGGACGACCCATCGAGGGCTACACCTTC. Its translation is CASSLARGRPIEGYTF. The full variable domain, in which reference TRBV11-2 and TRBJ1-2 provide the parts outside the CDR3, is EAGVAQSPRYKIIEKRQSVAFWCNPISGHATLYWYQQILGQGPKLLIQFQNNGVVDDSQLPKDRFSAERLKGVDSTLKIQPAKLEDSAVYLCASSLARGRPIEGYTFGSGTRLTVV.